These 5 T cell receptor beta chains were sequenced from one sample in a study of cytomegalovirus exposure and HLA in healthy donors. The study ran its PCR with 60 Vbeta and 13 Jbeta primers. Clones were read by immunoSEQ multiplex PCR, and TCRdb kept only the in-frame ones, dropping some. This table holds approximately 140,000 clones, about 64% found once. Sequencing was done on a sample of PBMCs. The origin of the receptors is a woman aged 55-70 years in good health and CMV-seropositive.

J is TRBJ2-2 and V is TRBV10-3; 12 bases agree with TRBD2. CDR1 is ENHRY and CDR2 is SYGVKD in the germline V gene. The CDR3 extends over 16 amino acids. V was pared by 5 bases and J by 7 bases, with 8 bases of the junction left unmatched. In DNA form, the CDR3 reads TGTGCCATCAGTACTCCTAGCGGGAGGGGCGGCGGGGAGCTGTTTTTT. Translation: CAISTPSGRGGGELFF.

The chain employs TRBV15 and TRBJ2-7, with 7 bases identical to TRBD2. V trimming: 5 bases; J trimming: 1 base; junction bases outside the gene matches: 8. Germline CDR1 and CDR2: LNHNV and YYDKDF (reference sequence). The CDR3 runs to 15 residues. The CDR3 region is CATSSPSGWSYEQYF. In DNA form, the CDR3 reads TGTGCCACCAGCTCTCCTAGCGGTTGGTCCTACGAGCAGTACTTC.

This chain joins TRBV30 and TRBJ1-1, with 7 bases identical to TRBD1. V trimming: 0 bases; J trimming: 4 bases; junction bases outside the gene matches: 5. Germline V gene sequence: CDR1 GTSNPN, CDR2 SVGIG (reference sequence). The CDR3 has 14 amino acids. CDR3 nucleotide sequence: TGTGCCTGGAGTGTATGGCCAGGGGGCACTGAAGCTTTCTTT. It translates to CAWSVWPGGTEAFF.

The rearrangement joins TRBV28 to TRBJ1-1, with D uncertain. Germline-derived CDR1 and CDR2 are MDHEN and SYDVKM. V was trimmed by 5 bases and J by 3 bases, leaving 4 bases between them. CDR3 size: 11 residues. CDR3 in DNA: TGTGCCAGCAGTCAGTACACTGAAGCTTTCTTT. It encodes CASSQYTEAFF.

This chain joins TRBV7-8 and TRBJ2-7, with TRBD1 matching over 10 bases. Germline CDR1 and CDR2: SGHVS and FQNEAQ. V was clipped by 4 bases and J by 8 bases; unmatched bases: 5. The CDR3 length is 13 residues. The DNA of the CDR3 is TGTGCCAGCAGCTCTCCGGGACAGGGGAAGCAGTACTTC. This codes for CASSSPGQGKQYF.